The entry below gives a single TCR beta chain sequence along with its context. Molecular barcoding with unique molecular identifiers was used for the TCRbeta library. TCRdb called the PCR reads again in MiXCR, with one record for every CDR3 protein. The sample yields some 200,000 distinct CDR3 sequences, 7.5% to 9.5% seen once. Trimming pared 3 bases from V and 5 bases from J, leaving 7 bases between. The germline CDR1 and CDR2 sequences are SGHDN and FVKESK. The CDR3 length is 13 residues. The data belong to a study of T-cell reconstitution after alpha-beta-depleted transplantation in children. This clonotype was obtained from a male patient aged 2 to 10 who had a stem cell transplant for acute myeloid leukemia, so the T cells may come from the graft donor. The chain is built from TRBV14 and TRBJ2-2; D is unresolved. The input for sequencing was PBMCs, mostly from graft donor cells, taken 360 days after TCRalphabeta/CD19-depleted stem cell transplant. DNA for the CDR3: TGTGCCAGCAGCCAGACCTGGACCGGGGAGCTGTTTTTT. This sequence encodes CASSQTWTGELFF.